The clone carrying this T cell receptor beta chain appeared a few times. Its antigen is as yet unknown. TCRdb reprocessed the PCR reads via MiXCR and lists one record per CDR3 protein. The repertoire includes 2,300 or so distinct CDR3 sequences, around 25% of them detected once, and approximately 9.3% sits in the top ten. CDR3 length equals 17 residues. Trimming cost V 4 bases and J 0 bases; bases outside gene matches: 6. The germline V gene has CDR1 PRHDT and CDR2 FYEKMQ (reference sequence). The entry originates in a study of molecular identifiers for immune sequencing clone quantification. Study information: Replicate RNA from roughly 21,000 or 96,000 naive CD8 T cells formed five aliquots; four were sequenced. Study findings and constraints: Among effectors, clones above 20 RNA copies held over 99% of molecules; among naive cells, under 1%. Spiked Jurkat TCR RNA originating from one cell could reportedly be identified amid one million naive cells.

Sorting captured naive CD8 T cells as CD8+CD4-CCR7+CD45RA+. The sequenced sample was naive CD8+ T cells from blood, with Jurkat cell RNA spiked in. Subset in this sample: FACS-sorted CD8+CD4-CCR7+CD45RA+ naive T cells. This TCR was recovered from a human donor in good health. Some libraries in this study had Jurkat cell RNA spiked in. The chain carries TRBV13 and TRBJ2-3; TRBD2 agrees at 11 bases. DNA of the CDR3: TGTGCCAGCAGCTCCACAGGACTAGCGGGTAGCACAGATACGCAGTATTTT. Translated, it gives CASSSTGLAGSTDTQYF.